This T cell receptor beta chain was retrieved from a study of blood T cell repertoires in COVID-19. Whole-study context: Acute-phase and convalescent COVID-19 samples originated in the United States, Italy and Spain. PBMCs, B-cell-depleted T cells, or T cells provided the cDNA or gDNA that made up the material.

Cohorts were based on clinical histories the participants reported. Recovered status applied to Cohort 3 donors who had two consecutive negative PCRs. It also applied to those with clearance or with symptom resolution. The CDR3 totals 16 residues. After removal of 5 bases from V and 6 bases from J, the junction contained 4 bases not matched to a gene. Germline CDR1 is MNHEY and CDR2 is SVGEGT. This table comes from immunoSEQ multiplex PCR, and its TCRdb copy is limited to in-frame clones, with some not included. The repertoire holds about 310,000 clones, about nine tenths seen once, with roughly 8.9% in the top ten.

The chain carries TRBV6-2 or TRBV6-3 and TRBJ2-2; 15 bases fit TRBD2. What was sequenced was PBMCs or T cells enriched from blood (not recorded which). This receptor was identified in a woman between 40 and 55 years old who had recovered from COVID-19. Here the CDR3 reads CASSLRTSGGAGELFF. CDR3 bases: TGTGCCAGCAGTCTCCGGACTAGCGGGGGGGCCGGGGAGCTGTTTTTT.